What follows describes a single T cell receptor beta chain. Assay used: immunoSEQ multiplex PCR; TCRdb lists only in-frame clones, some missing. The repertoire includes approximately 260,000 clones, about 89% of them detected once, and roughly 2.2% sits in the top ten. This record belongs to a study of blood T cell repertoires in COVID-19. Study-wide background: PBMCs, B-cell-depleted T cells, or T cells were the source of the cDNA or gDNA that made up the material.

V lost 4 bases, J lost 4 bases, and 3 bases stayed unmatched. CDR3 length: 13 residues. Germline CDR1 is SGHRS and CDR2 is YFSETQ. The clonotype originates from a man aged 45-65 years with acute or convalescent COVID-19. This chain joins TRBV5-1 and TRBJ2-5, with 8 bases identical to TRBD1. Sequencing used peripheral blood. The CDR3 loop is CASSADRAETQYF. For the CDR3, the DNA is TGCGCCAGCAGCGCGGACAGGGCAGAGACCCAGTACTTC.